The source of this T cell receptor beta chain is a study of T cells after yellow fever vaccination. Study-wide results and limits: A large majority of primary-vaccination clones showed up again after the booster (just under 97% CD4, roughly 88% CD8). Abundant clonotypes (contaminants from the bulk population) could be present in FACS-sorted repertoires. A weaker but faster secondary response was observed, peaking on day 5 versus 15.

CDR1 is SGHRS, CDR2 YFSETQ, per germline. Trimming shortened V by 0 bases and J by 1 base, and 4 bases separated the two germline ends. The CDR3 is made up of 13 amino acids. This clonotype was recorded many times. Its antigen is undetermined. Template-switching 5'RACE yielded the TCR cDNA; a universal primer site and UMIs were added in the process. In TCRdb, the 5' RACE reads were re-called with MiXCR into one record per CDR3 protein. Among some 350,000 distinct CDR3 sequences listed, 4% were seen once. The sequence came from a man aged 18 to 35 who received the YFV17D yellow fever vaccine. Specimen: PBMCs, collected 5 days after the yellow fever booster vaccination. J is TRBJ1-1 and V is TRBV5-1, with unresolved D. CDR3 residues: CASSLEENTEAFF. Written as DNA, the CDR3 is TGCGCCAGCAGCTTGGAGGAGAACACTGAAGCTTTCTTT.